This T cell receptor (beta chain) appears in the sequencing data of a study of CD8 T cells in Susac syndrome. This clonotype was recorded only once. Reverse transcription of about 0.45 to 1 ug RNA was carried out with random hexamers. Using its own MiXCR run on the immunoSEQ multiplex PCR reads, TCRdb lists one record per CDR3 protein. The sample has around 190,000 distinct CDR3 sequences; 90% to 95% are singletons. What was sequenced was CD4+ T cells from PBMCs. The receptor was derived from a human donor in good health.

The CDR3 DNA reads TGCAGTGCTAGGGTCCGGGACAGAAGACAGCCCCAGCATTTT. Residues: CSARVRDRRQPQHF. The V gene is TRBV20-1, the J gene TRBJ1-5; 7 bases fit TRBD1. J lost 7 bases, V lost 3 bases, and 9 bases had no gene match. The CDR3 has 14 amino acids. The germline CDR1 and CDR2 sequences are DFQATT and SNEGSKA (reference sequence).